These 2 T cell receptor beta chains were all obtained from the same sample, sequenced in a study of tumor-infiltrating lymphocytes in primary liver carcinoma. Unsorted bulk tissue, about 18-32 mg of it, served as the source for co-extraction of RNA and DNA. Total RNA amounting to roughly 450 ng was the source from which TCR beta cDNA was made with a constant-region primer. The TCR beta library was amplified through three nested multiplex PCR rounds in a modified ARM-PCR procedure. It was with TRBV1-TRBV30 forward primers and a C-beta reverse primer that the first two PCR rounds were run, at roughly 10 cycles each. TCRdb re-called the multiplex PCR reads with MiXCR, one entry per CDR3 protein. The table has tens of thousands of distinct CDR3 sequences, roughly 80% seen once; the top ten hold over 30%. The source material was liver tumor tissue from sampling region 4. The subset denotes: tumor region T4, right-lateral pole. These receptors were taken from a woman aged 25 to 45 with primary liver carcinoma and hepatitis B virus infection.

Notes on this clonotype: Sequence at one end of the junction differs from germline and may be a read error. The gene calls are TRBV4-3 and TRBJ2-7; the match to TRBD1 covers 8 bases. The CDR3 loop spans 15 amino acids. Germline CDR1 and CDR2: LGHNA and YSLEER. The CDR3 sequence: CVSSQDRRTGRDQYF. The CDR3 nucleotides read TGCGTCAGCAGCCAAGATCGAAGGACAGGGCGGGATCAGTACTTC.

V is TRBV4-2 and J is TRBJ1-2; a weak D match, TRBD1 (5 bases). Germline values: CDR1 LGHNA, CDR2 YNFKEQ. The CDR3 contains 15 residues. Trimming left V 0 bases short and J 7 bases short, with 15 bases between. CDR3 DNA: TGTGCCAGCAGCCAAGATGCGGGGCGCGGGCGTGGCTACACCTTC. Translated, it gives CASSQDAGRGRGYTF.